This TCR beta chain was documented in a study of early T cells in non-severe SARS-CoV-2 infection. A single record per CDR3 protein comes from TCRdb applying MiXCR to the 5' RACE reads. This table has roughly 120,000 distinct CDR3 sequences, 14% to 15% appearing once. The V and J ends lost 8 bases and 4 bases respectively, with 14 bases between them. CDR1 and CDR2 (germline): MGHDK, SYGVNS. The CDR3 has 13 amino acids. This clonotype has more than one count but fewer than ten. The source of this sequence is an adult who was a healthcare worker with PCR-confirmed SARS-CoV-2 infection or an uninfected control (not recorded which). The sample was whole blood. The rearrangement uses TRBV25-1 and TRBJ1-1; unclear D gene. The CDR3 sequence: CASFAGGSTEAFF. In DNA form, the CDR3 reads TGTGCCAGCTTCGCTGGTGGGAGCACTGAAGCTTTCTTT. The whole variable domain, remainder taken from reference TRBV25-1 and TRBJ1-1, is EADIYQTPRYLVIGTGKKITLECSQTMGHDKMYWYQQDPGMELHLIHYSYGVNSTEKGDLSSESTVSRIRTEHFPLTLESARPSHTSQYLCASFAGGSTEAFFGQGTRLTVV.